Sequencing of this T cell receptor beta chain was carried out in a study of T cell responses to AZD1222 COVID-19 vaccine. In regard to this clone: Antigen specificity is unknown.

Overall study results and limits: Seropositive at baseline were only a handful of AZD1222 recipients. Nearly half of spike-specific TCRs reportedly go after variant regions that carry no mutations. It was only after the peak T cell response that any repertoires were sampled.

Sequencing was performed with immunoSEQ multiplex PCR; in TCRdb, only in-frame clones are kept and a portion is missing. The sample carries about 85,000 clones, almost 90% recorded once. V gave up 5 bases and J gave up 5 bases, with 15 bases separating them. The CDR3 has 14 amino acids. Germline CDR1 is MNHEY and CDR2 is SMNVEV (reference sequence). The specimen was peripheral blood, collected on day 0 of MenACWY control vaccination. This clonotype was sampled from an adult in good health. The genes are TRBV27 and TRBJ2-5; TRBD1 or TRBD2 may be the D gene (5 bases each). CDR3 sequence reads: CASSKFTWGETQYF. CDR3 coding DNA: TGTGCCAGCAGTAAATTTACCTGGGGGGAGACCCAGTACTTC.